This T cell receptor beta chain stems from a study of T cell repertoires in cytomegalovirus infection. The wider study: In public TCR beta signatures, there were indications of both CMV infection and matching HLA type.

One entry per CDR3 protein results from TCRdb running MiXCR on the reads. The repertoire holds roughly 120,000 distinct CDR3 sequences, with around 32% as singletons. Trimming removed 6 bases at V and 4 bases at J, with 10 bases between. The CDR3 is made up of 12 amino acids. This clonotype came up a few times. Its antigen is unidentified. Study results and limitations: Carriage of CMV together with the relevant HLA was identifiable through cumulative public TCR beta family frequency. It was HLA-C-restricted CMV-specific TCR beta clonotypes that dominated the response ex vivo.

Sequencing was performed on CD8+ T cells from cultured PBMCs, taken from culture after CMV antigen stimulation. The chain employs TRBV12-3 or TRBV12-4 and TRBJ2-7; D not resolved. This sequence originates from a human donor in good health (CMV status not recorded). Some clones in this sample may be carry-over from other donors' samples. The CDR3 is CASSNTTYEQYF. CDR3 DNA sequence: TGTGCCAGCAGCAATACGACTTACGAGCAGTACTTC.